These 12 T cell receptor beta chains originate from one sample sequenced in a study of T cell changes during pregnancy in multiple sclerosis. Profiled with immunoSEQ multiplex PCR; TCRdb holds only in-frame clones, not every one. The repertoire includes around 60,000 clones, roughly 92% of them detected once, and around 3% sits in the top ten. Specimen: peripheral blood, collected in the third trimester of pregnancy. These receptor sequences come from a female donor in good health, enrolled as a control in a pregnancy study.

This clone occurred once. The chain is built from TRBV11-2 and TRBJ1-1; a possible D gene is TRBD1 (6 bases). The CDR3 extends over 14 amino acids. The V end lost 0 bases, the J end lost 6 bases, and 11 bases lay between the germline ends. CDR1 SGHAT and CDR2 FQNNGV come from the germline V gene. In nucleotides, the CDR3 is TGTGCCAGCAGCTTAGACAGGGGATTATCTGAAGCTTTCTTT. Translation: CASSLDRGLSEAFF.

The J gene is TRBJ1-1, the V gene TRBV6-6; D not resolved. CDR3 size: 13 residues. The V gene lost 1 base and the J gene lost 5 bases, with 8 bases spanning the gap. Germline V gives CDR1 MNHNY, CDR2 SVGAGI (reference sequence). The DNA of the CDR3 is TGTGCCAGCAGTTACTACGGAGATACTGAAGCTTTCTTT. This encodes CASSYYGDTEAFF.

This CDR3 reads CASSLFGGDTEAFF. Here the CDR3 DNA reads TGTGCCAGCAGTTTATTTGGGGGGGACACTGAAGCTTTCTTT. The gene calls are TRBV28 and TRBJ1-1; weak D call: TRBD1 (5 bases). Per the germline V gene, CDR1 is MDHEN and CDR2 is SYDVKM. The CDR3 extends over 14 amino acids. The V and J ends lost 1 base and 3 bases respectively, with 9 bases between them. Using reference TRBV28 and TRBJ1-1 for the parts outside the CDR3, the full variable domain is DVKVTQSSRYLVKRTGEKVFLECVQDMDHENMFWYRQDPGLGLRLIYFSYDVKMKEKGDIPEGYSVSREKKERFSLILESASTNQTSMYLCASSLFGGDTEAFFGQGTRLTVV.

V usage is TRBV30 and J usage is TRBJ2-2, with D tentatively TRBD2 (6 bases). Deletions cut 3 bases from V and 4 bases from J, with 15 bases between. The CDR3 runs to 15 residues. Germline CDR1 is GTSNPN and CDR2 is SVGIG (reference sequence). The CDR3 reads CAWRASWGGTGELFF. DNA for the CDR3: TGTGCCTGGAGGGCCTCGTGGGGAGGCACCGGGGAGCTGTTTTTT. Full variable domain (remainder filled in from reference TRBV30 and TRBJ2-2): SQTIHQWPATLVQPVGSPLSLECTVEGTSNPNLYWYRQAAGRGLQLLFYSVGIGQISSEVPQNLSASRPQDRQFILSSKKLLLSDSGFYLCAWRASWGGTGELFFGEGSRLTVL.

V and J are TRBV18 and TRBJ1-1; D not certain. Germline V lookup: CDR1 KGHSH, CDR2 LQKENI. Trimming stripped 10 bases from V and 1 base from J, with 13 bases between. This CDR3 is 13 amino acids long. The CDR3 sequence is CATQTAGNTEAFF. CDR3 in DNA: TGTGCCACCCAAACGGCGGGGAACACTGAAGCTTTCTTT.

The genes are TRBV10-3 and TRBJ1-2; possibly TRBD1 for D (5 bases). V lost 5 bases, J lost 5 bases, and 21 bases lay in between. There are 16 residues in the CDR3. Germline V lookup: CDR1 ENHRY, CDR2 SYGVKD. The CDR3 here is CAISKLQVRGRYGYTF. CDR3 bases: TGTGCCATCAGTAAACTACAGGTCCGGGGGAGGTATGGCTACACCTTC.

This clone appeared once. The V call is TRBV7-8, the J call TRBJ1-1, with TRBD1 matching 7 bases. V shed 5 bases and J 6 bases; nucleotides not matched to a gene: 6. Germline V gene lookup returns CDR1 SGHVS and CDR2 FQNEAQ. The CDR3 contains 13 residues. The CDR3 DNA follows: TGTGCCAGCAGCATAGACAGGGCCGCTGAAGCTTTCTTT. Its translation: CASSIDRAAEAFF.

The chain has TRBV6-1 and TRBJ2-2; a weak D match, TRBD1 (6 bases). V lost 7 bases and J lost 1, with 13 bases in between. The CDR3 has 15 amino acids. The germline gives CDR1 MNHNS, CDR2 SASEGT. In DNA, the CDR3 is TGTGCCAGCAAACGGGACATCATGAACACCGGGGAGCTGTTTTTT. Translating it yields CASKRDIMNTGELFF.

This chain connects TRBV19 to TRBJ2-7; D is perhaps TRBD2 (6 bases). Germline V lookup: CDR1 LNHDA, CDR2 SQIVND (reference sequence). Trimming shortened V by 7 bases and J by 1 base, and 17 bases separated the two germline ends. The CDR3 length is 15 residues. CDR3 sequence reads: CASNPSRETSYEQYF. The CDR3 region has the DNA TGTGCCAGTAACCCCTCTCGGGAGACATCCTACGAGCAGTACTTC. Variable domain in full (rest from reference TRBV19 and TRBJ2-7): DGGITQSPKYLFRKEGQNVTLSCEQNLNHDAMYWYRQDPGQGLRLIYYSQIVNDFQKGDIAEGYSVSREKKESFPLTVTSAQKNPTAFYLCASNPSRETSYEQYFGPGTRLTVT.

The chain carries TRBV2 and TRBJ2-3, with 11 bases matching TRBD2. V lost 5 bases to trimming and J lost 5 bases; unmatched junction nucleotides: 12. CDR3 size: 17 residues. The germline V gene has CDR1 SNHLY and CDR2 FYNNEI. The CDR3, as DNA: TGTGCCAGCAGTTCCGGGACTAGCGGTCCCAGGGAAGATACGCAGTATTTT. Translation gives CASSSGTSGPREDTQYF.

This chain links TRBV19 with TRBJ2-5, with a weak D call TRBD1 (6 bases). The CDR3 covers 14 residues. Between the trimmed V and J ends, which lost 5 bases and 1 base, there was a span of 11 bases. Germline V gene lookup returns CDR1 LNHDA and CDR2 SQIVND (reference sequence). The CDR3 DNA reads as TGTGCCAGTAGTGATTTAGGGGGCCAAGAGACCCAGTACTTC. Its translation is CASSDLGGQETQYF. Complete variable domain (other parts from reference TRBV19 and TRBJ2-5): DGGITQSPKYLFRKEGQNVTLSCEQNLNHDAMYWYRQDPGQGLRLIYYSQIVNDFQKGDIAEGYSVSREKKESFPLTVTSAQKNPTAFYLCASSDLGGQETQYFGPGTRLLVL.

The rearrangement joins TRBV15 to TRBJ2-1; 8 bases match TRBD1. The ends lost 6 bases at V and 8 bases at J; junction bases unmatched: 12. The CDR3 contains 15 residues. From germline, CDR1 is LNHNV and CDR2 YYDKDF (reference sequence). The CDR3 nucleotides read TGTGCCACCAGTCCCGCCGGGACAGGTGACTATGAGCAGTTCTTC. As protein: CATSPAGTGDYEQFF.